Listed below are T cell receptor beta chains from one sample, sequenced in a study of blood T cell repertoires in COVID-19. Assay: immunoSEQ multiplex PCR; the TCRdb copy retains only in-frame clones and omits some. This sample has 250,000 to 350,000 clones; roughly 90% occur once, and the top ten carry 0.94%. What was sequenced was peripheral blood. The receptors were sampled from a woman in her 40s who had recovered from COVID-19. The CDR3 runs from the conserved cysteine through the conserved F or W. The D gene is left open where the match is weak. Where a row states a size, it is once, few, many or the class of an expanded clone; other rows omit it.

TRBV6-1	-	TRBJ2-7	TRBD1	TGTGCCAGCAGTGATAGGGGGCGTCTATCCTACGAGCAGTACTTC	CASSDRGRLSYEQYF
TRBV7-9	-	TRBJ1-4	-	TGTGCCAGCAGCTTAGCCCTCCGCGCCCTTAATGAAAAACTGTTTTTT	CASSLALRALNEKLFF
TRBV19	-	TRBJ2-1	TRBD2	TGTGCCAGTAGTAAGTTAGCGGGAGCGACCTACAATGAGCAGTTCTTC	CASSKLAGATYNEQFF
TRBV27	-	TRBJ1-6	TRBD1	TGTGCCAGCAGCCGGGACAGGGGGAATTCACCCCTCCACTTT	CASSRDRGNSPLHF
TRBV7-9	-	TRBJ1-2	-	TGTGCCCTAGAGGGGGAAAACTATGGCTACACCTTC	CALEGENYGYTF
TRBV6-4	-	TRBJ2-2	TRBD2	TGTGCCAGCGCCCGACTAGCGCGGCGCACCGGGGAGCTGTTTTTT	CASARLARRTGELFF
TRBV5-4	-	TRBJ2-5	-	TGTGCCAGCAGCCCCACTAGCAGCACCGACTGGGAGACCCAGTACTTC	CASSPTSSTDWETQYF
TRBV6-5	-	TRBJ2-7	TRBD1	TGTGCCAGCAGTTACTCGACAGGGATCATGGGCGAGCAGTACTTC	CASSYSTGIMGEQYF
TRBV25-1	few	TRBJ1-3	TRBD1	TGTGCCAGCAGTGGCGACAGGGGTGGTGGAAACACCATATATTTT	CASSGDRGGGNTIYF
TRBV19	few	TRBJ1-5	-	TGTGCCAGTAGTATCTCGTCCGGTAGCAATCAGCCCCAGCATTTT	CASSISSGSNQPQHF
TRBV5-1	-	TRBJ2-3	-	TGCGCCAGCAGCTTGGTGGGAGCCCCTACAGATACGCAGTATTTT	CASSLVGAPTDTQYF
TRBV5-4	once	TRBJ2-7	TRBD2	TGTGCCAGCAGCTCAGGGACTAGCGGGAACATGAACGAGCAGTACTTC	CASSSGTSGNMNEQYF
TRBV2	-	TRBJ1-2	-	TGTGCCAGCGCCGCACTAGTTGGCTACACCTTC	CASAALVGYTF
TRBV28	-	TRBJ2-1	TRBD2	TGTGCCAGCAGCGTAAGGTGGGAAACTAGCGGGAGGGCCGTCCGGCAGTTCTTC	CASSVRWETSGRAVRQFF
TRBV18	-	TRBJ2-4	-	TGTGCCAGCTCAGTGGACAGTAAAAACATTCAGTACTTC	CASSVDSKNIQYF
TRBV5-1	-	TRBJ2-1	TRBD2	TGCGCCAGCAGCTATGGGACTAGCGGGAGGGAGCAGTTCTTC	CASSYGTSGREQFF
TRBV30	-	TRBJ1-5	-	TGTGCCTGGAGCTCACAGGGAAATCAGCCCCAGCATTTT	CAWSSQGNQPQHF
TRBV9	-	TRBJ2-1	TRBD2	TGTGCCAGCAGCCCCCACCTCGTAGCGGGAGGTTTCAATGAGCAGTTCTTC	CASSPHLVAGGFNEQFF
TRBV6-6	-	TRBJ2-7	-	TGTGCCAGCAGTGTCTACAGGGTTAGCTACGAGCAGTACTTC	CASSVYRVSYEQYF
TRBV5-1	-	TRBJ2-1	-	TGCGCCAGCAGCTTGACGGAGGTTTATTATGAGCAGTTCTTC	CASSLTEVYYEQFF
TRBV6-5	-	TRBJ2-1	-	TGTGCCAGCAGTTACTCGGCAGGGCTCTGGAATGAGCAGTTCTTC	CASSYSAGLWNEQFF
TRBV19	few	TRBJ1-1	TRBD1	TGTGCCAGTACCGACAGGGTTACTGAAGCTTTCTTT	CASTDRVTEAFF
TRBV10-3	-	TRBJ2-5	TRBD1	TGTGCCATCAGAGGGGACAGGGCGTGGGAGACCCAGTACTTC	CAIRGDRAWETQYF
TRBV28	-	TRBJ1-1	TRBD1	TGTGCCAGCAGTCCCTATAGGGCAGGGGGGAGAGTCACTGAAGCTTTCTTT	CASSPYRAGGRVTEAFF
TRBV7-9	-	TRBJ2-7	TRBD2	TGTGCCAGCGTTATAGCGGGAGTTGATGAGCAGTACTTC	CASVIAGVDEQYF
TRBV10-3	-	TRBJ2-3	TRBD2	TGTGCCATCAGGGGGACTAGCGGCCTCACAGATACGCAGTATTTT	CAIRGTSGLTDTQYF
TRBV5-4	-	TRBJ2-7	-	TGTGCCAGCAGCTTGGACAGGGTCTACGAGCAGTACTTC	CASSLDRVYEQYF
TRBV11-2	-	TRBJ2-4	-	TGTGCCAGCAACGACCTACAGGGAAGGAAAAACATTCAGTACTTC	CASNDLQGRKNIQYF
TRBV5-1	-	TRBJ2-5	TRBD1	TGCGCCAGCAGCCCCACCTTGGGGGACAGACTAAACCAAGAGACCCAGTACTTC	CASSPTLGDRLNQETQYF
TRBV7-2	-	TRBJ2-3	TRBD1	TGTGCCAGCAGCTTGGGACAGGGGTATACAGATACGCAGTATTTT	CASSLGQGYTDTQYF
TRBV3-1/TRBV3-2	-	TRBJ2-2	-	TGTGCCAGCAGCCAAGGTGGCGGTTCGAACACCGGGGAGCTGTTTTTT	CASSQGGGSNTGELFF
TRBV7-8	-	TRBJ1-1	-	TGTGCCAGCAGCTTAAATGCAGGGCGGTACGCTGAAGCTTTCTTT	CASSLNAGRYAEAFF
TRBV7-2	-	TRBJ1-6	-	TGTGCCAGCAGCTTAGATTCCGGACAGAATTCACCCCTCCACTTT	CASSLDSGQNSPLHF
TRBV7-9	-	TRBJ2-2	-	TGTGCCAGCAGCTTCATTACCGGGGAGCTGTTTTTT	CASSFITGELFF
TRBV6-1	-	TRBJ1-6	-	TGTGCCAGCAGTGAAAGACATGTCAATTCACCCCTCCACTTT	CASSERHVNSPLHF
TRBV19	-	TRBJ2-4	-	TGTGCCAGTAGTACCCTAGACAGCTCCAAAAACATTCAGTACTTC	CASSTLDSSKNIQYF
TRBV5-4	-	TRBJ2-3	TRBD2	TGTGCCAGCAGCTCTGGGGGACTAGCGGGAGACAGTTTGGGTACGCAGTATTTT	CASSSGGLAGDSLGTQYF
TRBV6-4	-	TRBJ2-7	TRBD2	TGTGCCAGCAGTGACGAAGAGGGACTAGCGGGAGCACCCTACGAGCAGTACTTC	CASSDEEGLAGAPYEQYF
TRBV5-6	-	TRBJ1-1	-	TGTGCCAGCAGCACGGCGGAACACCTGTCAGCTTTCTTT	CASSTAEHLSAFF
TRBV19	-	TRBJ2-1	TRBD2	TGTGCCAGTAATACGGGACTAGCGGAGTACAATGAGCAGTTCTTC	CASNTGLAEYNEQFF
TRBV7-3	-	TRBJ1-1	TRBD1	TGTGCCAGCAGCCCTAAGGGACAGCCGAACACTGAAGCTTTCTTT	CASSPKGQPNTEAFF
TRBV7-3	few	TRBJ2-3	-	TGTGCCAGCAGCGGGGGGGCGGGAGCGGCAGATACGCAGTATTTT	CASSGGAGAADTQYF
TRBV1	few	TRBJ2-4	-	TGCACCAGCAGCCAATGTCTGAGGCCTAGCGGGAACAGAGCCAAAAACATTCAGTACTTC	CTSSQCLRPSGNRAKNIQYF
TRBV6-5	-	TRBJ2-7	TRBD1	TGTGCCAGTGGACAGGGCTACGAGCAGTACTTC	CASGQGYEQYF
TRBV5-6	-	TRBJ2-6	-	TGTGCCAGCAGCTCGATCGGGGGATCCTCTGGGGCCAACGTCCTGACTTTC	CASSSIGGSSGANVLTF
TRBV5-5	-	TRBJ2-1	TRBD2	TGTGCCAGCAGCTTGGCATCGGCGGGAGCCTACAATGAGCAGTTCTTC	CASSLASAGAYNEQFF
TRBV5-1	-	TRBJ2-7	TRBD2	TGCGCCAGCAGCCGTGGACTAGCGGAGGGGGAGCAGTACTTC	CASSRGLAEGEQYF
TRBV5-4	once	TRBJ1-1	-	TGTGCCAGCAGCTTGGTTCCTACCGAGGGCACTGAAGCTTTCTTT	CASSLVPTEGTEAFF
TRBV7-8	few	TRBJ2-7	-	TGTGCCAGCAGCTTATTAGAGGTGGGAGACCCCTACGAGCAGTACTTC	CASSLLEVGDPYEQYF
TRBV6-5	-	TRBJ2-5	-	TGTGCCAGCAGTTTCGACTACACCCAGTACTTC	CASSFDYTQYF
TRBV5-8	-	TRBJ2-5	-	TGTGCCAGCAGCTTGGAGGGAAGGGGTCGGAAAGAGACCCAGTACTTC	CASSLEGRGRKETQYF
TRBV5-4	-	TRBJ2-7	-	TGTGCCAGCAGCTTGGCTGCCAGCGGTTACTACGAGCAGTACTTC	CASSLAASGYYEQYF
TRBV11-3	-	TRBJ2-2	-	TGTGCCAGCAGCTTAGGAACCGGGGGGAACACCGGGGAGCTGTTTTTT	CASSLGTGGNTGELFF
TRBV6-2/TRBV6-3	-	TRBJ1-5	-	TGTGCCAGCAGTTACGAGGCCTCTCGGCCAAATCAGCCCCAGCATTTT	CASSYEASRPNQPQHF
TRBV5-5	-	TRBJ1-5	-	TGTGCCAGCAGCTCGAGGGCAGGCTCTAGCAATCAGCCCCAGCATTTT	CASSSRAGSSNQPQHF
TRBV2	-	TRBJ2-7	TRBD1	TGTGCCAGCAGGAAAGCCCGGACAGGGATTAACACCTACGAGCAGTACTTC	CASRKARTGINTYEQYF
TRBV24-1	-	TRBJ1-5	TRBD1	TGTGCCACCAGTGAAGCGGGACAGGGCGGCAATCAGCCCCAGCATTTT	CATSEAGQGGNQPQHF